This TCR beta chain was recorded in a study of chemoradiotherapy in HPV16-positive cancers. The germline V gene has CDR1 SGHNT and CDR2 YENEEA. CDR3 length: 14 amino acids. V shed 3 bases and J shed 2 bases, with 9 bases lying between them. Findings of the study overall: Functional assays defining HPV-specific T cells used only a couple of HPV16-positive patients. Non-HPV-specific T cells did not expand in tumors during treatment, whereas candidate HPV-specific clones and E7-related motifs did.

The method was immunoSEQ multiplex PCR; TCRdb's version includes in-frame clones alone and lacks a portion of them. The table has over 20,000 clones, roughly 73% seen once. For this clone: Antigen unknown.

The J gene is TRBJ2-3, the V gene TRBV11-3, with unresolved D. The receptor was derived from a human donor with HPV-associated anogenital cancer. Sample collection occurred from a patient who underwent chemoradiotherapy. CDR3 protein: CASSFQEVTDTQYF. Written as DNA, the CDR3 is TGTGCCAGCAGCTTTCAAGAAGTCACAGATACGCAGTATTTT.